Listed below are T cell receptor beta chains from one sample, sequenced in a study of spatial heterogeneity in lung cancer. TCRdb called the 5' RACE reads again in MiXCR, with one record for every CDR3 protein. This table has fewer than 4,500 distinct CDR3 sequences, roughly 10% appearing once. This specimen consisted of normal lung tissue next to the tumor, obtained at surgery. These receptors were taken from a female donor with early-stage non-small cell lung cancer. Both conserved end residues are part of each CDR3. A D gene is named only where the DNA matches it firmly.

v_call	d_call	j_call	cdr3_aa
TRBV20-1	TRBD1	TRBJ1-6	CSAPYRGFNSPLHF
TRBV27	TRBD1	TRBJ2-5	CASSLSGTAETQYF
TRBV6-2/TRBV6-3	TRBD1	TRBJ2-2	CASSRNYGTGTGELFF
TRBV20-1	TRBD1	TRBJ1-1	CSAEMTGHEAFF
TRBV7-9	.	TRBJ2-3	CASSPLFRDTQYF
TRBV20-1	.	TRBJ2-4	CSALDRSKNIQYF
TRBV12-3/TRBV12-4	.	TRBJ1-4	CASSFNPARGGKLFF
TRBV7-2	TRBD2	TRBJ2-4	CASSLWRLSGGPQNIQYF
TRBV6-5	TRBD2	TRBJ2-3	CASSPLRSGANTDTQYF
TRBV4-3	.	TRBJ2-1	CASSQDSSRNEQFF
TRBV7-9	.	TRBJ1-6	CASSHRTPYGYSPLHF
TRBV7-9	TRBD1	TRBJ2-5	CASSLSGQRRGETQYF
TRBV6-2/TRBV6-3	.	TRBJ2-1	CASSPGLYNEQFF
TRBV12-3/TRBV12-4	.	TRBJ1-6	CASSWRTGPRPLHF
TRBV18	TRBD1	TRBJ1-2	CASTTGGPYGYTF
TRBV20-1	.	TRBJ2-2	CSARDERGNTGELFF
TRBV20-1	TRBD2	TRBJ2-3	CSASRWGGEDTQYF
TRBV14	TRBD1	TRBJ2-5	CASSQDGGQGRKTQYF
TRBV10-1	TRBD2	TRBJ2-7	CASSQTGGEQYF
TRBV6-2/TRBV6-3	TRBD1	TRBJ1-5	CASTDRAGQPQHF
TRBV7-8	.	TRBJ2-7	CASSRAASYEQYF
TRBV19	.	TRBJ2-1	CASSIPGLGRSYNEQFF
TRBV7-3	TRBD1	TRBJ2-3	CASSLRQGVEDTQYF
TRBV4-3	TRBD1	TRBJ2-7	CASSPSWQGAYEQYF
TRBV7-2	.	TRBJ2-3	CASSPQGQGSDTQYF
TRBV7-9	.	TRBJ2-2	CASSSLGGNTGELFF
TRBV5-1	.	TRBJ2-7	CASSLQRDTNYEQYF
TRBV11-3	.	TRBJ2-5	CASSPHVRETQYF
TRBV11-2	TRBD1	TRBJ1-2	CASSLGTGVEYGYTF
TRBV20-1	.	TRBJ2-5	CSARPSGQETQYF
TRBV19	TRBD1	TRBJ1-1	CASSRNRGTEAFF
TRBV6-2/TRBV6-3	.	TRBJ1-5	CASTDGGGANSQHF
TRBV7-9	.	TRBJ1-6	CASSLGSSYNSPLHF
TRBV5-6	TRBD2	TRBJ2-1	CASSPGLAGAGHEQFF
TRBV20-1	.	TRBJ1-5	CSASPGPRRIGTVYQPQHF
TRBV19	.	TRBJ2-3	CASTPRRGTASTDTQYF
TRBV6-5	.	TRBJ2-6	CASRSEPSRSVLTF
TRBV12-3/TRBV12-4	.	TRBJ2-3	CASSQRKTTDTQYF
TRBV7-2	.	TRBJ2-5	CASSLSPTQETQYF
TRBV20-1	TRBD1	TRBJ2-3	CSATGTGNTDTQYF
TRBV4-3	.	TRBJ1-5	CASSQGSGQPQHF
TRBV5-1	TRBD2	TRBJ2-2	CASSLAGPGLAGVVVGELFF
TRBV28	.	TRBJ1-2	CASSFVGYGYTF
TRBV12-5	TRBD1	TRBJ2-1	CASGIMRAGGDFGQFF
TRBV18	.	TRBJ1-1	CASSPIKAPFF